The rows below give T cell receptor beta chains drawn from one sample of a study of Ad26.COV2.S vaccination and SARS-CoV-2 variants. The assay was immunoSEQ multiplex PCR, and TCRdb's table has in-frame clones only and misses some. This table holds about 470,000 clones, around 90% found once. Source: peripheral blood, taken in a trial of Ad26.COV2.S vaccine versus placebo. Every receptor here comes from a person aged 18-65 years who received the Ad26.COV2.S COVID-19 vaccine or a placebo. Each CDR3 is given with its conserved first and last residue. D genes are given only for firm matches.

length	D	V	J	CDR3
16	TRBD2	TRBV7-9	TRBJ2-5	CASSLTISGSPGAQYF
13	-	TRBV11-1	TRBJ1-2	CASRPARTDGYTF
16	TRBD1	TRBV9	TRBJ1-2	CASSVGPAGGVYGYTF
14	-	TRBV7-8	TRBJ1-5	CASSAGYSNQPQHF
14	-	TRBV11-3	TRBJ2-1	CASSPSPLYNEQFF
15	TRBD1	TRBV10-3	TRBJ2-1	CAIRDPGQDDNEQFF
15	-	TRBV6-2/TRBV6-3	TRBJ2-3	CASSYGGRTRDTQYF
12	-	TRBV29-1	TRBJ2-1	CSVELGGNEQFF
13	-	TRBV6-1	TRBJ2-5	CASSEIWGETQYF
12	TRBD1	TRBV5-6	TRBJ2-7	CASSFPGGEQYF
15	-	TRBV10-3	TRBJ1-2	CAISESSLVGVGYTF
15	-	TRBV15	TRBJ1-5	CATSRDRASNQPQHF
16	TRBD2	TRBV7-9	TRBJ2-1	CASSSSAGEIYNEQFF
14	TRBD1	TRBV3-1/TRBV3-2	TRBJ1-2	CASSPRGRDYGYTF
14	-	TRBV4-2	TRBJ1-5	CASSQSEGYQPQHF
16	TRBD2	TRBV7-2	TRBJ2-5	CASSLAPAGGSETQYF
16	TRBD2	TRBV7-6	TRBJ2-1	CASSLASSGRGYEQFF
14	-	TRBV11-1	TRBJ2-1	CASGTGTSDNEQFF
14	TRBD1	TRBV27	TRBJ2-7	CASSAGQGQREQYF
12	-	TRBV6-2/TRBV6-3	TRBJ1-2	CASSDRYYGYTF
11	-	TRBV6-5	TRBJ2-1	CASSHMNEQFF
14	-	TRBV2	TRBJ2-3	CASSPEQGSDTQYF